This T cell receptor beta chain stems from a study of blood T cells in healthy people across ages. Whole-study findings and limits: The donors' CMV status was not determined, possibly confounding changes in expanded clonotypes.

Comment on this clonotype: Its antigen is unknown.

Sample-barcoded 5' priming and a J-beta primer mix drove a second PCR of about 7 to 12 cycles. One entry per CDR3 protein, called by TCRdb with MiXCR from the 5' RACE reads. Found here are some 920,000 distinct CDR3 sequences, approximately 50% of them singletons; the top ten hold roughly 23%. The sample consisted of blood. This TCR was recovered from a woman in her fifties or sixties in good health.

The CDR3 is CASSRGTGTLNEQYF. The CDR3 bases are TGTGCCAGCAGTCGAGGGACGGGGACATTGAACGAGCAGTACTTC. The chain is built from TRBV27 and TRBJ2-7; TRBD1 might be the D (6 bases). The CDR3 is made up of 15 amino acids. Trimming shortened V by 5 bases and J by 5 bases, and 19 bases separated the two germline ends. Germline CDR1 and CDR2: MNHEY and SMNVEV (reference sequence).